Listed below are T cell receptor beta chains from one sample, sequenced in a study of blood T cell repertoires in COVID-19. Generated by immunoSEQ multiplex PCR, the TCRdb table keeps only in-frame clones and is missing some. The profile shows about 220,000 clones, roughly 80% of them singletons. The sequencing input was PBMCs or T cells enriched from blood (not recorded which). These receptor sequences come from a woman between 40 and 50 years old with acute COVID-19. CDR3s include the opening cysteine and the closing phenylalanine or tryptophan. Each record gives: J gene, clone size, V gene, D gene, CDR3 DNA, CDR3 protein. The D gene is left open where the match is weak. Rows give clone size only sometimes, using once, few, many, or a class for an expanded clone.

j_gene: TRBJ2-7
abundance: .
v_gene: TRBV29-1
d_gene: .
CDR3nt: TGCAGCGCCGCGACAAACTACGAGCAGTACTTC
CDR3aa: CSAATNYEQYF

j_gene: TRBJ2-2
abundance: .
v_gene: TRBV19
d_gene: .
CDR3nt: TGTGCCAGTAGAGTCCCAGGGAACACCGGGGAGCTGTTTTTT
CDR3aa: CASRVPGNTGELFF

j_gene: TRBJ2-7
abundance: .
v_gene: TRBV28
d_gene: TRBD2
CDR3nt: TGTGCCAGCAGTTCCCCGGGAGGGGACTACGAGCAGTACTTC
CDR3aa: CASSSPGGDYEQYF

j_gene: TRBJ2-7
abundance: few
v_gene: TRBV5-8
d_gene: .
CDR3nt: TGTGCCGCGAGCTGGTCAATCTCCTACGAGCAGTACTTC
CDR3aa: CAASWSISYEQYF

j_gene: TRBJ2-7
abundance: .
v_gene: TRBV13
d_gene: .
CDR3nt: TGTGCCAGCAGCTTTAGACAGGAAATGGGCGAGCAGTACTTC
CDR3aa: CASSFRQEMGEQYF

j_gene: TRBJ1-1
abundance: .
v_gene: TRBV11-2
d_gene: .
CDR3nt: TGTGCCAGCAGCTCCGGGGTAGGACGGGAGAACACTGAAGCTTTCTTT
CDR3aa: CASSSGVGRENTEAFF

j_gene: TRBJ2-1
abundance: .
v_gene: TRBV4-1
d_gene: TRBD2
CDR3nt: TGCGCCAGCACCCAAGGGGCGGGAGGGACCTACAATGAGCAGTTCTTC
CDR3aa: CASTQGAGGTYNEQFF

j_gene: TRBJ2-7
abundance: .
v_gene: TRBV29-1
d_gene: TRBD2
CDR3nt: TGCAGCGTTGTAGCGGGGGACTCCTACGAGCAGTACTTC
CDR3aa: CSVVAGDSYEQYF

j_gene: TRBJ2-7
abundance: .
v_gene: TRBV11-2
d_gene: TRBD2
CDR3nt: TGTGCCAGCAGCCCGGGACTAGCGGCCTTCGAGCAGTACTTC
CDR3aa: CASSPGLAAFEQYF

j_gene: TRBJ2-2
abundance: .
v_gene: TRBV20-1
d_gene: .
CDR3nt: TGCAGTGCTAGTCTTAGCGGCAACTACACCGGGGAGCTGTTTTTT
CDR3aa: CSASLSGNYTGELFF

j_gene: TRBJ1-1
abundance: .
v_gene: TRBV11-2
d_gene: TRBD1
CDR3nt: TGTGCCAGCAGCTTAGATCACTTGGGACAGGGGGTGGGCACTGAAGCTTTCTTT
CDR3aa: CASSLDHLGQGVGTEAFF

j_gene: TRBJ1-6
abundance: .
v_gene: TRBV4-3
d_gene: .
CDR3nt: TGCGCCAGCAGCCAAGGGAGGACAGATTTTTATAATTCACCCCTCCACTTT
CDR3aa: CASSQGRTDFYNSPLHF

j_gene: TRBJ2-3
abundance: .
v_gene: TRBV11-3
d_gene: .
CDR3nt: TGTGCCAGCAGCCCTGCTCCGGGACTCAGCACAGATACGCAGTATTTT
CDR3aa: CASSPAPGLSTDTQYF

j_gene: TRBJ2-2
abundance: .
v_gene: TRBV19
d_gene: TRBD2
CDR3nt: TGTGCCAGTAGTATCGTCCGGTGGGCGGGGGGAAGTACCGGGGAGCTGTTTTTT
CDR3aa: CASSIVRWAGGSTGELFF

j_gene: TRBJ2-5
abundance: .
v_gene: TRBV18
d_gene: TRBD2
CDR3nt: TGTGCCAGCTCACCACCGGGGGGGAGGGTCCAAGAGACCCAGTACTTC
CDR3aa: CASSPPGGRVQETQYF

j_gene: TRBJ2-1
abundance: .
v_gene: TRBV7-9
d_gene: TRBD2
CDR3nt: TGTGCCAGCAGCCTTGGGGGACTAGTTCAGTTCTTC
CDR3aa: CASSLGGLVQFF

j_gene: TRBJ1-1
abundance: few
v_gene: TRBV25-1
d_gene: .
CDR3nt: TGTGCCAGCAGTGTATTTCCGAGTAATGAAGCTTTCTTT
CDR3aa: CASSVFPSNEAFF

j_gene: TRBJ2-3
abundance: once
v_gene: TRBV4-2
d_gene: TRBD2
CDR3nt: TGTGCCAGCAGCCAAGATCTAGCGGGGGGCACAGATACGCAGTATTTT
CDR3aa: CASSQDLAGGTDTQYF

j_gene: TRBJ2-1
abundance: few
v_gene: TRBV18
d_gene: TRBD2
CDR3nt: TGTGCCAGCGTGGGACTAGCGGGAAAGGATGAGCAGTTCTTC
CDR3aa: CASVGLAGKDEQFF

j_gene: TRBJ2-1
abundance: .
v_gene: TRBV27
d_gene: TRBD2
CDR3nt: TGTGCCAGCAGTTTATCTCGCGGGAGGGTTTATGAGCAGTTCTTC
CDR3aa: CASSLSRGRVYEQFF

j_gene: TRBJ2-7
abundance: .
v_gene: TRBV9
d_gene: .
CDR3nt: TGTGCCAGCAGCGTACGGGCAGGGGACGACGAGCAGTACTTC
CDR3aa: CASSVRAGDDEQYF

j_gene: TRBJ1-4
abundance: .
v_gene: TRBV14
d_gene: .
CDR3nt: TGTGCCAGCAGCCAAGGTCGGTTCGGTAATGAAAAACTGTTTTTT
CDR3aa: CASSQGRFGNEKLFF

j_gene: TRBJ2-3
abundance: .
v_gene: TRBV5-8
d_gene: .
CDR3nt: TGTGCCAGCAGCTTGGCTAACACAGATACGCAGTATTTT
CDR3aa: CASSLANTDTQYF

j_gene: TRBJ2-7
abundance: .
v_gene: TRBV7-2
d_gene: .
CDR3nt: TGTGCCAGCAGCTCGAAGGCGGACAGCCCCTACGAGCAGTACTTC
CDR3aa: CASSSKADSPYEQYF

j_gene: TRBJ2-3
abundance: .
v_gene: TRBV7-3
d_gene: .
CDR3nt: TGTGCCAGCAGCTTATGGGCCCTTAGCACAGATACGCAGTATTTT
CDR3aa: CASSLWALSTDTQYF

j_gene: TRBJ2-5
abundance: few
v_gene: TRBV11-2
d_gene: .
CDR3nt: TGTGCCAGCAGCTTTGGGGCCGGGCAGGGCCCCCAAGAGACCCAGTACTTC
CDR3aa: CASSFGAGQGPQETQYF

j_gene: TRBJ1-5
abundance: .
v_gene: TRBV19
d_gene: .
CDR3nt: TGTGCCAGTAGTATACGGGGGGGAAGCTGGGTAAGGCAGCCCCAGCATTTT
CDR3aa: CASSIRGGSWVRQPQHF

j_gene: TRBJ2-5
abundance: .
v_gene: TRBV7-9
d_gene: TRBD1
CDR3nt: TGTGCCAGCAGTCCTACCGGGACAGAAGAGACCCAGTACTTC
CDR3aa: CASSPTGTEETQYF

j_gene: TRBJ2-7
abundance: .
v_gene: TRBV10-3
d_gene: TRBD1
CDR3nt: TGTGCCATCAGTGAGACGAATGACATGGGACAGGGGAAAACCTACGAGCAGTACTTC
CDR3aa: CAISETNDMGQGKTYEQYF

j_gene: TRBJ1-4
abundance: .
v_gene: TRBV7-6
d_gene: .
CDR3nt: TGTGCCAGCAGCTTTGGGAACCGGGAGAATAATGAAAAACTGTTTTTT
CDR3aa: CASSFGNRENNEKLFF

j_gene: TRBJ2-3
abundance: once
v_gene: TRBV19
d_gene: .
CDR3nt: TGTGCCAGTAGTATAGGGAGGCTCGGTGGTATAGATACGCAGTATTTT
CDR3aa: CASSIGRLGGIDTQYF

j_gene: TRBJ2-1
abundance: .
v_gene: TRBV18
d_gene: .
CDR3nt: TGTGCCAGCTCAGACTCGTCGTACAATGAGCAGTTCTTC
CDR3aa: CASSDSSYNEQFF

j_gene: TRBJ1-2
abundance: once
v_gene: TRBV18
d_gene: .
CDR3nt: TGTGCCAGCTCACCTAACAGGGATGGCTACACCTTC
CDR3aa: CASSPNRDGYTF

j_gene: TRBJ1-6
abundance: few
v_gene: TRBV2
d_gene: TRBD1
CDR3nt: TGTGCCAGCGGAAGACAGGGGGTCGGCTCACCCCTCCACTTT
CDR3aa: CASGRQGVGSPLHF

j_gene: TRBJ2-3
abundance: .
v_gene: TRBV30
d_gene: .
CDR3nt: TGTGCCTGGAGACTGCCCGGTAATACGCAGTATTTT
CDR3aa: CAWRLPGNTQYF

j_gene: TRBJ2-1
abundance: .
v_gene: TRBV7-2
d_gene: .
CDR3nt: TGTGCCAGCAGCTTGAGCCAGGATAATGAGCAGTTCTTC
CDR3aa: CASSLSQDNEQFF

j_gene: TRBJ2-7
abundance: .
v_gene: TRBV7-9
d_gene: TRBD1
CDR3nt: TGTGCCAGCAGCTCCCAGGTTAGCAGGGGGCGTAACGAGCAGTACTTC
CDR3aa: CASSSQVSRGRNEQYF

j_gene: TRBJ1-1
abundance: .
v_gene: TRBV28
d_gene: TRBD1
CDR3nt: TGTGCCAGCAGTCCCCGGACAGGAGGATGGACTGAAGCTTTCTTT
CDR3aa: CASSPRTGGWTEAFF

j_gene: TRBJ2-7
abundance: .
v_gene: TRBV13
d_gene: TRBD2
CDR3nt: TGTGCCAGCAGCTTGGGCCGTGGAGCGGGAGAAAACGAGCAGTACTTC
CDR3aa: CASSLGRGAGENEQYF

j_gene: TRBJ2-1
abundance: once
v_gene: TRBV19
d_gene: TRBD2
CDR3nt: TGTGCCAGTAGTTACCGGGACTACGGGAACAATGAGCAGTTCTTC
CDR3aa: CASSYRDYGNNEQFF

j_gene: TRBJ1-2
abundance: .
v_gene: TRBV14
d_gene: .
CDR3nt: TGTGCCAGCAGCTACGACGGAGGGTATGGCTACACCTTC
CDR3aa: CASSYDGGYGYTF